Sequencing of this T cell receptor (beta chain) was carried out in a study of blood T cell repertoires in COVID-19. Per germline, CDR1 MNHEY and CDR2 SVGAGI. Trimming stripped 0 bases from V and 5 bases from J, with 10 bases between. The CDR3 runs to 14 residues. Method: immunoSEQ multiplex PCR; TCRdb's copy keeps in-frame clones and lacks some. The sample gives about 190,000 clones, around nine tenths of which show up once; about 6.8% is in the top ten. As to this clone: In the same sample, other DNA sequences code for this CDR3.

The sample consisted of peripheral blood. The TCR comes from a woman in her thirties or forties who had recovered from COVID-19. The V call is TRBV6-5, the J call TRBJ1-1, with D perhaps TRBD1 (5 bases). For the CDR3, the DNA is TGTGCCAGCAGTTACTCGCAGGGTGGGACTGAAGCTTTCTTT. Translated, it gives CASSYSQGGTEAFF.